The 32 T cell receptor beta chains given below trace back to one sample, sequenced in a study of shared clonotypes between healthy human individuals. TCRdb's table, derived via immunoSEQ multiplex PCR, lists solely in-frame clones and lacks some. The sample has 2 million to 2.5 million clones; under 95% are singletons. What was sequenced was naive CD4+ T cells from PBMCs. Specified subset: CD45RA+ positively selected. The receptors derive from a man aged 18 to 30 in good health. Some clones in this sample may be carry-over from other donors' samples.

J is TRBJ2-5 and V is TRBV5-1; tentative D call: TRBD1 (5 bases). In germline, CDR1 is SGHRS, CDR2 YFSETQ. V lost 5 bases to trimming and J lost 3 bases, with 14 bases between them. This CDR3 comprises 14 residues. The chain's CDR3 is CASSRRPGKETQYF. CDR3 sequence (DNA): TGCGCCAGCAGTCGCCGCCCAGGGAAAGAGACCCAGTACTTC.

This clone was recorded only once. The chain has TRBV5-4 and TRBJ2-2; 8 nucleotides agree with TRBD1. Unmatched junction bases numbered 1, after V lost 0 bases and J lost 3 bases. This CDR3 region has 15 residues. Germline-derived CDR1 and CDR2 are SGHNT and YYREEE (reference sequence). CDR3 region: CASSLVTGDTGELFF. The CDR3, as DNA: TGTGCCAGCAGCTTGGTGACAGGGGACACCGGGGAGCTGTTTTTT.

The V and J genes are TRBV27 and TRBJ2-3, with unresolved D. The germline gives CDR1 MNHEY, CDR2 SMNVEV (reference sequence). Trimming removed 2 bases from V and 0 bases from J, with 12 bases in between. This CDR3 region has 16 residues. CDR3 sequence (DNA): TGTGCCAGCAGTTTAGATATAGGGCGCAGCACAGATACGCAGTATTTT. This gives the protein CASSLDIGRSTDTQYF.

V gene TRBV18 combines with J gene TRBJ1-5, with 7 bases identical to TRBD1. This CDR3 region has 14 residues. The germline gives CDR1 KGHSH, CDR2 LQKENI. J was trimmed by 7 bases and V by 6 bases; bases with no gene match: 9. The CDR3, as DNA: TGTGCCAGCTCGGAACAGGGGATGGGGCAGCCCCAGCATTTT. This translates into CASSEQGMGQPQHF.

The V gene is TRBV18, the J gene TRBJ1-4; D perhaps matches TRBD1 (5 bases). V was cut by 5 bases and J by 4 bases, with 17 bases left in between. This CDR3 has 16 residues. Germline CDR1 KGHSH, CDR2 LQKENI. The CDR3 is CASSMGLSGLNEKLFF. The CDR3, as DNA: TGTGCCAGCTCAATGGGACTCAGCGGCCTTAATGAAAAACTGTTTTTT.

This chain joins TRBV6-5 and TRBJ1-2, with D tentatively TRBD1 (5 bases). This CDR3 comprises 15 residues. V was trimmed by 0 bases and J by 7 bases, leaving 15 bases between them. Germline CDR1 MNHEY, CDR2 SVGAGI. The CDR3 DNA reads as TGTGCCAGCAGTTACTCGCAGGGCACCTCCCCTGGCTACACCTTC. This codes for CASSYSQGTSPGYTF.

The V and J genes are TRBV5-6 and TRBJ1-1; TRBD1 is a possible D gene (5 bases). CDR1 and CDR2 (germline): SGHDT, YYEEEE. The CDR3 totals 16 residues. Trimming shortened V by 2 bases and J by 0 bases, and 14 bases separated the two germline ends. As DNA, the CDR3 is TGTGCCAGCAGCTTCCTTGGGACGGCAATGAACACTGAAGCTTTCTTT. It encodes CASSFLGTAMNTEAFF.

This rearrangement joins TRBV7-8 to TRBJ2-1; possible D gene TRBD2, 6 bases. V lost 0 bases and J 6 bases, leaving 21 bases between the germline ends. The CDR3 spans 18 residues. Germline V gene lookup returns CDR1 SGHVS and CDR2 FQNEAQ. CDR3 bases: TGTGCCAGCAGCTTAGCCCCCCGCACCCGGGAGTCTCGCAATGAGCAGTTCTTC. Protein product: CASSLAPRTRESRNEQFF.

The chain links TRBV6-1 to TRBJ1-5; a possible D gene is TRBD1 (5 bases). This CDR3 comprises 15 residues. V was clipped by 2 bases and J by 2 bases, with 10 bases between them. Germline CDR1 and CDR2: MNHNS and SASEGT. CDR3 bases: TGTGCCAGCAGTGAAAGACGGGGCGGCAATCAGCCCCAGCATTTT. Translated: CASSERRGGNQPQHF.

Worth noting for this clone: This sample includes further DNA sequences coding for the same CDR3. The V gene is TRBV5-1, the J gene TRBJ1-2, with 9 bases matching TRBD1. After removal of 4 bases from V and 5 bases from J, the junction contained 3 bases not matched to a gene. The CDR3 runs 13 residues. CDR1 and CDR2 (germline): SGHRS, YFSETQ. For the CDR3, the DNA is TGCGCCAGCAGCCCCGGGACAGGGTATGGCTACACCTTC. This gives the protein CASSPGTGYGYTF.

The chain carries TRBV7-3 and TRBJ2-3, with D possibly matching TRBD2 (5 bases). Germline CDR1 and CDR2: SGHTA and FQGTGA. Trimming stripped 0 bases from V and 2 bases from J, with 18 bases between. The CDR3 contains 18 residues. The CDR3 protein is CASSLTGVDFDLTDTQYF. The CDR3 nucleotides read TGTGCCAGCAGCTTAACGGGAGTAGACTTCGATCTCACAGATACGCAGTATTTT.

Regarding this clone: Other DNA sequences in this specimen translate into the identical CDR3. V is TRBV5-1 and J is TRBJ2-3; D could derive from TRBD1 or TRBD2 (5 bases each). The V end lost 5 bases, the J end lost 5 bases, and 9 bases lay between the germline ends. The germline gives CDR1 SGHRS, CDR2 YFSETQ. The CDR3 contains 12 residues. CDR3 in amino acids: CASSWDGDTQYF. The CDR3, as DNA: TGCGCCAGCAGTTGGGACGGAGATACGCAGTATTTT.

The chain links TRBV20-1 to TRBJ2-1; the D is unclear. The CDR3 runs 10 residues. The germline V gene has CDR1 DFQATT and CDR2 SNEGSKA (reference sequence). V lost 4 bases, J lost 8 bases, and 6 bases lay in between. The chain's CDR3 is CSAKGDEQFF. As DNA, the CDR3 is TGCAGTGCTAAGGGTGATGAGCAGTTCTTC.

This clone was recorded once. The same CDR3 arises from other DNA sequences in this sample as well. The chain employs TRBV5-1 and TRBJ1-1; a possible D gene is TRBD1 (6 bases). The CDR3 consists of 15 residues. Germline CDR1 is SGHRS and CDR2 is YFSETQ. Trimming took 4 bases from V and 1 from J, leaving 14 bases between them. The CDR3 here is CASSPRGGGNTEAFF. The CDR3 DNA is TGCGCCAGCAGCCCCCGAGGAGGGGGGAACACTGAAGCTTTCTTT.

CDR3 amino acids: CASSFRGGTGELFF. In nucleotides, the CDR3 is TGTGCCAGCAGTTTCAGGGGTGGAACCGGGGAGCTGTTTTTT. The chain couples TRBV2 to TRBJ2-2; weak D call: TRBD1 (6 bases). The CDR3 sequence is 14 residues long. The germline gives CDR1 SNHLY, CDR2 FYNNEI. Trimming shortened V by 5 bases and J by 5 bases, and 12 bases separated the two germline ends.

The gene calls are TRBV5-1 and TRBJ2-7, with no clear D. This CDR3 is built from 16 residues. CDR1 SGHRS and CDR2 YFSETQ come from the germline V gene. The V end lost 4 bases, the J end lost 7 bases, and 24 bases lay between the germline ends. CDR3 DNA: TGCGCCAGCAGCCTCGTTGGCGGCCTTCCGGAGAGTGAGCAGTACTTC. This codes for CASSLVGGLPESEQYF. Full variable domain (remainder filled in from reference TRBV5-1 and TRBJ2-7): KAGVTQTPRYLIKTRGQQVTLSCSPISGHRSVSWYQQTPGQGLQFLFEYFSETQRNKGNFPGRFSGRQFSNSRSEMNVSTLELGDSALYLCASSLVGGLPESEQYFGPGTRLTVT.

This clone was picked up one time. V gene TRBV27 combines with J gene TRBJ1-1; weak D call: TRBD1 (6 bases). Germline V CDR1 and CDR2: MNHEY, SMNVEV (reference sequence). The CDR3 length is 16 residues. V dropped 5 bases and J dropped 6 bases, with 22 bases sitting between them. In DNA form, the CDR3 reads TGTGCCAGCAGTCCATCATGGGGGGCTCGGTCTGCTGAAGCTTTCTTT. Its protein is CASSPSWGARSAEAFF.

The count of this clone is one. The rearrangement links TRBV28 to TRBJ2-1; no clear D gene. The CDR3 covers 11 residues. The germline V gene encodes CDR1 MDHEN and CDR2 SYDVKM. In nucleotides, the CDR3 is TGTGGGACCAGAGATAGTGGGATGCAGTTCTTC. It yields the protein CGTRDSGMQFF.

Worth noting for this clone: In the same sample, other DNA sequences code for this CDR3. The chain uses TRBV18 and TRBJ1-5; a weak D match, TRBD1 (5 bases). Trimming shortened V by 3 bases and J by 4 bases, and 10 bases separated the two germline ends. This CDR3 is 14 amino acids long. Germline V CDR1 and CDR2: KGHSH, LQKENI. This CDR3 is CASSPLAGNQPQHF. CDR3 nucleotide sequence: TGTGCCAGCTCACCGTTGGCAGGGAATCAGCCCCAGCATTTT. The complete variable domain, with remaining parts taken from reference TRBV18 and TRBJ1-5, reads NAGVMQNPRHLVRRRGQEARLRCSPMKGHSHVYWYRQLPEEGLKFMVYLQKENIIDESGMPKERFSAEFPKEGPSILRIQQVVRGDSAAYFCASSPLAGNQPQHFGDGTRLSIL.

J is TRBJ1-2 and V is TRBV5-4; D gene ambiguous. There are 13 residues in the CDR3. The germline V and J ends were trimmed by 4 bases and 2 bases, with 9 bases remaining between them. Per germline, CDR1 SGHNT and CDR2 YYREEE (reference sequence). For the CDR3, the DNA is TGTGCCAGCAGCAGCCAGCTAAACTATGGCTACACCTTC. Translated: CASSSQLNYGYTF. The full variable domain, in which reference TRBV5-4 and TRBJ1-2 provide the parts outside the CDR3, is ETGVTQSPTHLIKTRGQQVTLRCSSQSGHNTVSWYQQALGQGPQFIFQYYREEENGRGNFPPRFSGLQFPNYSSELNVNALELDDSALYLCASSSQLNYGYTFGSGTRLTVV.

The sample holds one count of this clone. This rearrangement joins TRBV7-8 to TRBJ2-6; 7 bases agree with TRBD1. V was clipped by 4 bases and J by 0 bases; unmatched bases: 6. Germline CDR1 is SGHVS and CDR2 is FQNEAQ. The CDR3 has 17 amino acids. CDR3 bases: TGTGCCAGCAGCTCCTTTAGACAGGGCTCTGGGGCCAACGTCCTGACTTTC. It encodes CASSSFRQGSGANVLTF.

This clone occurred once. The V call is TRBV7-2, the J call TRBJ1-2, with a possible D match to TRBD1 (5 bases). V was trimmed by 6 bases and J by 3 bases, leaving 17 bases between them. Germline CDR1 reads SGHTA; CDR2 reads FQGNSA. This CDR3 is 15 amino acids long. The CDR3 region has the DNA TGTGCCAGCAGTCTAATATTCCAGGGTCACTATGGCTACACCTTC. As protein: CASSLIFQGHYGYTF.

The chain recombines TRBV4-1 with TRBJ2-1; D not resolved. CDR1 is MGHRA, CDR2 YSYEKL, per germline. Trimming left V 1 base short and J 4 bases short, with 8 bases between. This CDR3 comprises 14 residues. The CDR3 DNA sequence: TGCGCCAGCAGCCAAGGACGGTTATACAATGAGCAGTTCTTC. It encodes CASSQGRLYNEQFF.

J is TRBJ2-1 and V is TRBV5-4, with TRBD1 matching 7 bases. Germline V gene sequence: CDR1 SGHNT, CDR2 YYREEE (reference sequence). This CDR3 contains 14 residues. After removal of 4 bases from V and 4 bases from J, the junction contained 5 bases not matched to a gene. The CDR3 region has the DNA TGTGCCAGCAGCCCGGGACAGTGGTACAATGAGCAGTTCTTC. It translates to CASSPGQWYNEQFF.

The chain combines TRBV28 with TRBJ1-4; 9 nucleotides agree with TRBD1. CDR3 length: 16 amino acids. Germline CDR1 is MDHEN and CDR2 is SYDVKM. V lost 6 bases to trimming and J lost 3 bases; unmatched junction nucleotides: 8. CDR3 DNA: TGTGCCAGCAGCCTGGACAGGGGAGGGTCTAATGAAAAACTGTTTTTT. This gives the protein CASSLDRGGSNEKLFF.

On this clone itself: Its ends do not fully match the called genes, so a read error is possible. The genes are TRBV7-3 and TRBJ1-3, with 9 nucleotides matching TRBD1. The CDR3 consists of 11 residues. Looked up from germline, CDR1 is SGHTA and CDR2 is FQGTGA. CDR3 bases: TGTGCCAGCACCGCGACAGGGGGTGAGCATTTT. Translating gives CASTATGGEHF.

The chain uses TRBV9 and TRBJ2-1; D gene unclear. There are 17 residues in the CDR3. V lost 0 bases, J lost 0 bases, and 13 bases lay in between. CDR1 is SGDLS and CDR2 is YYNGEE in the germline V gene. The CDR3, as DNA: TGTGCCAGCAGCGTAGCGTCTAACCCCAGCTCCTACAATGAGCAGTTCTTC. This encodes CASSVASNPSSYNEQFF. Combining the CDR3 with reference TRBV9 and TRBJ2-1 gives the whole variable domain DSGVTQTPKHLITATGQRVTLRCSPRSGDLSVYWYQQSLDQGLQFLIQYYNGEERAKGNILERFSAQQFPDLHSELNLSSLELGDSALYFCASSVASNPSSYNEQFFGPGTRLTVL.

With regard to this clone: The same CDR3 also results from other DNA sequences found in this sample. The V gene is TRBV11-3, the J gene TRBJ2-5; 7 nucleotides line up with TRBD1. The trim removed 5 bases at V and 5 bases at J, leaving 5 bases unmatched. The CDR3 has 13 residues. Germline V gives CDR1 SGHNT, CDR2 YENEEA. The CDR3 sequence is CASSPQGGETQYF. The CDR3 nucleotides are TGTGCCAGCAGCCCGCAAGGGGGCGAGACCCAGTACTTC.

CDR3 DNA: TGTGCCAGTACCATCGGTCCGGTCCAGCCCCAGCATTTT. This encodes CASTIGPVQPQHF. The V gene is TRBV19, the J gene TRBJ1-5; D unclear. Germline V gene data show CDR1 as LNHDA and CDR2 as SQIVND (reference sequence). The CDR3 sequence is 13 residues long. V gave up 7 bases and J gave up 7 bases, with 14 bases separating them.

The chain carries TRBV2 and TRBJ2-3, with D perhaps TRBD2 (6 bases). The CDR3 loop spans 14 amino acids. V dropped 7 bases and J dropped 2 bases, with 13 bases sitting between them. The germline V gene has CDR1 SNHLY and CDR2 FYNNEI. In nucleotides, the CDR3 is TGTGCCAGCAAGAGAGGAGGGCACACAGATACGCAGTATTTT. Translating gives CASKRGGHTDTQYF.

The CDR3 nucleotides are TGTGCCAGCAGCTTCGGGCCCACGCCTGGGGATACGCAGTATTTT. Residues: CASSFGPTPGDTQYF. V gene TRBV7-3 combines with J gene TRBJ2-3; no clear D. The CDR3 contains 15 residues. Germline V CDR1 and CDR2: SGHTA, FQGTGA. The V gene lost 3 bases and the J gene lost 6 bases, with 16 bases spanning the gap.

This clone was picked up a small number of times. The same CDR3 can be traced to other DNA sequences in this sample. This CDR3 is CSARAQETQYF. The DNA for the CDR3 is TGCAGTGCTAGAGCACAAGAGACCCAGTACTTC. The genes are TRBV20-1 and TRBJ2-5; unclear D gene. Germline V gives CDR1 DFQATT, CDR2 SNEGSKA (reference sequence). This CDR3 contains 11 residues. Between the trimmed V and J ends, which lost 1 base and 2 bases, there was a span of 2 bases.